A selection of T cell receptor beta chains follows, all from one sample in a study of T cell repertoires in cytomegalovirus infection. TCRdb reprocessed the reads via MiXCR and lists one record per CDR3 protein. The sample yields about half a million distinct CDR3 sequences, roughly a third seen once. Their antigen targets remain unknown. This specimen was cultured PBMCs, taken from culture after CMV antigen stimulation. These receptors all stem from a human donor in good health (CMV status not recorded). Some clones in this sample may be carry-over from other donors' samples. Both conserved end residues are part of each CDR3. D genes are given only for firm matches. Size tells how often a clone was seen (once, few, many) or the class of an expanded clone, and some rows leave it out.

d_call,j_call,clone_size,v_call,cdr3_nt,cdr3_aa
TRBD2,TRBJ2-1,NA,TRBV7-2,TGTGCCAGCAGCCCAACCCAGACTAGCTATGAGCAGTTCTTC,CASSPTQTSYEQFF
TRBD2,TRBJ2-5,NA,TRBV5-4,TGTGCCAGCAGCTCTATTCCTAGCGGGAGGGAACAAGAGACCCAGTACTTC,CASSSIPSGREQETQYF
TRBD2,TRBJ2-2,few,TRBV5-4,TGTGCCAGCAGCTTGGCCGGGGGGAGCTGGGGCACCGGGGAGCTGTTTTTT,CASSLAGGSWGTGELFF
TRBD1,TRBJ2-5,NA,TRBV5-5,TGTGCCAGCAGCGATCCGGGACAGGTCCCCAACGGGGAGACCCAGTACTTC,CASSDPGQVPNGETQYF
NA,TRBJ2-3,NA,TRBV12-3/TRBV12-4,TGTGCCAGGAGATGGGGGCTAGTGGAAGCAGATACGCAGTATTTT,CARRWGLVEADTQYF
NA,TRBJ1-1,few,TRBV15,TGTGCCACCAGCAGAGGCAGGCGGCAGAACACTGAAGCTTTCTTT,CATSRGRRQNTEAFF
TRBD1,TRBJ2-3,NA,TRBV12-3/TRBV12-4,TGTGCCAGCAGGATTCGGACAGGGGGCGGGACAGATACGCAGTATTTT,CASRIRTGGGTDTQYF
TRBD1,TRBJ2-5,NA,TRBV12-3/TRBV12-4,TGTGCCAGCAGTCCAAACAGGGGAAAAGAGACCCAGTACTTC,CASSPNRGKETQYF
TRBD2,TRBJ2-1,NA,TRBV19,TGTGCCAGTAGCAGACTAGCGTTCGATGAGCAGTTCTTC,CASSRLAFDEQFF
NA,TRBJ1-1,NA,TRBV6-8,TGTGCCAGCAGTTACTCGATTAGCGGGAGTCTGACTGAAGCTTTCTTT,CASSYSISGSLTEAFF
TRBD2,TRBJ2-2,few,TRBV12-3/TRBV12-4,TGTGCCAGCAACAGAGCGGGAGGTCTTTTGCTGTTTTTT,CASNRAGGLLLFF